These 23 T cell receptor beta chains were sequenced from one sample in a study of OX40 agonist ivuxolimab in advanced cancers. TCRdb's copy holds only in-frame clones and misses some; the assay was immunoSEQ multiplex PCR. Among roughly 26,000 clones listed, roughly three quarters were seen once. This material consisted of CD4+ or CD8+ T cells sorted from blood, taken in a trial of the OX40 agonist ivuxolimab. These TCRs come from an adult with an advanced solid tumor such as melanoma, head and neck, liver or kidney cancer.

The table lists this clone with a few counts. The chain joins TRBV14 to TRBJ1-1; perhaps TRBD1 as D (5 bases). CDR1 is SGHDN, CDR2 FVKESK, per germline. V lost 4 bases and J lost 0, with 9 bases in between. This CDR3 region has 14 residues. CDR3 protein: CASSRGHLNTEAFF. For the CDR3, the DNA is TGTGCCAGCAGCCGCGGACACCTGAACACTGAAGCTTTCTTT.

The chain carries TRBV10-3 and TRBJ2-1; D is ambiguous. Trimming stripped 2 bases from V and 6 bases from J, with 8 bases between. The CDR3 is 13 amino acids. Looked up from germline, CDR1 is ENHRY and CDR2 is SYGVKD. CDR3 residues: CAISEPPANEQFF. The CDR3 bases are TGTGCCATCAGTGAGCCACCGGCCAATGAGCAGTTCTTC.

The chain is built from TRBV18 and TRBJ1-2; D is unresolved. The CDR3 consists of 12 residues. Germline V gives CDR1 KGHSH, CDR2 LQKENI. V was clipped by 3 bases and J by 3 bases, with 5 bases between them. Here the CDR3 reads CASSPIDYGYTF. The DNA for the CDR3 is TGTGCCAGCTCACCGATAGACTATGGCTACACCTTC.

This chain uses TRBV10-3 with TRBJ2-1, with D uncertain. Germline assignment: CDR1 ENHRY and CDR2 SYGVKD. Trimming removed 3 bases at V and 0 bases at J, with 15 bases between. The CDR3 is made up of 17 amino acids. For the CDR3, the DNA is TGTGCCATCAGTGATGCGGCACAAACTTACTCCTACAATGAGCAGTTCTTC. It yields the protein CAISDAAQTYSYNEQFF.

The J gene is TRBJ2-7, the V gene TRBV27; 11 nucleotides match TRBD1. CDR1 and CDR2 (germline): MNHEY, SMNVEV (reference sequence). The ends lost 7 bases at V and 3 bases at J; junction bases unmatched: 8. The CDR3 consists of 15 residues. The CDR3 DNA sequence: TGTGCCAGCACCAAGCGGACAGGGGGCGTCTACGAGCAGTACTTC. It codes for CASTKRTGGVYEQYF.

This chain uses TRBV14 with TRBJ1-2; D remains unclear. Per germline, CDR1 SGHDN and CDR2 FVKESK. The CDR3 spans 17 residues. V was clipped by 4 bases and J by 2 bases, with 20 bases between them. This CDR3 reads CASSLGSASQSNYGYTF. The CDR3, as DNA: TGTGCCAGCAGCCTCGGTTCGGCTTCCCAATCGAACTATGGCTACACCTTC.

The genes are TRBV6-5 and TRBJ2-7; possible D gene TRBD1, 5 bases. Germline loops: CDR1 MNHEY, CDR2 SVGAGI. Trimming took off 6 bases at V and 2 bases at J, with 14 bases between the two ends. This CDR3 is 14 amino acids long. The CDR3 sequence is CASRSGHDTYEQYF. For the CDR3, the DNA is TGTGCCAGCAGATCCGGACACGATACCTACGAGCAGTACTTC.

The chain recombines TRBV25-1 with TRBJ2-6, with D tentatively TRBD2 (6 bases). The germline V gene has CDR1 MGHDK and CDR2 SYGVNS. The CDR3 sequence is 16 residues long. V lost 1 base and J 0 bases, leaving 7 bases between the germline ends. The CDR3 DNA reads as TGTGCCAGCAGTGAATGGGGGGTCTCTGGGGCCAACGTCCTGACTTTC. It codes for CASSEWGVSGANVLTF.

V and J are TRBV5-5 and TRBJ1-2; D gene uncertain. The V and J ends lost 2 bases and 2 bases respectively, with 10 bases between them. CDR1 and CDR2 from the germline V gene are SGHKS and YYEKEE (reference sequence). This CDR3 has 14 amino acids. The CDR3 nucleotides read TGTGCCAGCAGCTTAGAAAGGGAGAACTATGGCTACACCTTC. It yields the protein CASSLERENYGYTF.

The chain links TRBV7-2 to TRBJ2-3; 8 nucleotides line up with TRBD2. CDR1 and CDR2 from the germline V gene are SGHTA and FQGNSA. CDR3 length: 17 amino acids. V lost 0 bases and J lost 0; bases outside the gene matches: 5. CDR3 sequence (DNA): TGTGCCAGCAGCTTAGCCGGGGGGGCCATAAGCACAGATACGCAGTATTTT. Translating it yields CASSLAGGAISTDTQYF.

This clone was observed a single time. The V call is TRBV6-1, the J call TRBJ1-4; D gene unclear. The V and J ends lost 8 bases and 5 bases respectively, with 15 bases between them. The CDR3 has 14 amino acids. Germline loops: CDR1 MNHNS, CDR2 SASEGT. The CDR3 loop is CASAQVGRNEKLFF. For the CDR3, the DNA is TGTGCCAGCGCCCAGGTGGGGAGGAATGAAAAACTGTTTTTT.

The CDR3 DNA follows: TGTGCCTGGAGGAGCTCCTATAATTCACCCCTCCACTTT. This encodes CAWRSSYNSPLHF. The chain couples TRBV30 to TRBJ1-6; D uncertain. The V and J ends lost 3 bases and 0 bases respectively, with 3 bases between them. This CDR3 has 13 amino acids. In germline, CDR1 is GTSNPN, CDR2 SVGIG (reference sequence).

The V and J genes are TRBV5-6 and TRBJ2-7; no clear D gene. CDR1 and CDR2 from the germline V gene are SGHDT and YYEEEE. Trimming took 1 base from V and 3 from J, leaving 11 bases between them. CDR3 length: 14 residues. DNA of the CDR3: TGTGCCAGCAGCTTGCTGGACCGCCTCTACGAGCAGTACTTC. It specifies CASSLLDRLYEQYF.

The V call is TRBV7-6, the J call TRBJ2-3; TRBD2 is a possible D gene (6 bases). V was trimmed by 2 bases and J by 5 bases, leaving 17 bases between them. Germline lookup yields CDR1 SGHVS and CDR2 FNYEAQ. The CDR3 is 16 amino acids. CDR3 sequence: CASSLLASWGVDTQYF. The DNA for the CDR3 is TGTGCCAGCAGCTTATTAGCTAGCTGGGGGGTAGATACGCAGTATTTT.

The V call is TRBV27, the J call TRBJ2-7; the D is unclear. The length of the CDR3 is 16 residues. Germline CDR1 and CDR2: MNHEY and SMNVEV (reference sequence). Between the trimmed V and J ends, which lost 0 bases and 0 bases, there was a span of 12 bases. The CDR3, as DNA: TGTGCCAGCAGTTTATCGGGGTTTCGCCTCTCCTACGAGCAGTACTTC. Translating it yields CASSLSGFRLSYEQYF.

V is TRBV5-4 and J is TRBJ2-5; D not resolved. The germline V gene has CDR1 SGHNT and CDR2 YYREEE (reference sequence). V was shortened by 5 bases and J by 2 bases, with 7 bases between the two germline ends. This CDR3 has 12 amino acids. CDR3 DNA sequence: TGTGCCAGCAGAGGCTCACAAGAGACCCAGTACTTC. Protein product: CASRGSQETQYF.

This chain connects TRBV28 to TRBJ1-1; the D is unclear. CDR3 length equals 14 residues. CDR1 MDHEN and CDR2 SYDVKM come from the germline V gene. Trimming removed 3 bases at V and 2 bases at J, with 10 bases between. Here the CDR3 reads CASSFETQNTEAFF. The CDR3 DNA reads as TGTGCCAGCAGTTTTGAGACACAAAACACTGAAGCTTTCTTT.

The CDR3 loop is CASRENIRGSTGELFF. The CDR3 bases are TGTGCCAGCAGAGAAAATATCCGGGGAAGCACCGGGGAGCTGTTTTTT. The chain is built from TRBV6-1 and TRBJ2-2; a weak D match, TRBD2 (5 bases). The CDR3 loop spans 16 amino acids. V lost 6 bases and J 4 bases, leaving 18 bases between the germline ends. Germline V gene data show CDR1 as MNHNS and CDR2 as SASEGT.

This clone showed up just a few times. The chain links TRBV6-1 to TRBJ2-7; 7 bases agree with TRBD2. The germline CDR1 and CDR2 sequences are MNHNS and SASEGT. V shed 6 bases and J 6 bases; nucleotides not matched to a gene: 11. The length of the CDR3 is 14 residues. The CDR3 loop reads CASSEQEGLGEQYF. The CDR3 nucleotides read TGTGCCAGCAGCGAACAGGAAGGACTAGGCGAGCAGTACTTC.

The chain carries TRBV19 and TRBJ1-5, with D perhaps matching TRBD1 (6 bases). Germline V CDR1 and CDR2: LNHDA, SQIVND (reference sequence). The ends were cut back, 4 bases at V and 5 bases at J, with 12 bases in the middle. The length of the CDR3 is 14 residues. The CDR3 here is CASSTSRTDQPQHF. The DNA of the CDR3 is TGTGCCAGTAGTACCTCACGGACAGATCAGCCCCAGCATTTT.

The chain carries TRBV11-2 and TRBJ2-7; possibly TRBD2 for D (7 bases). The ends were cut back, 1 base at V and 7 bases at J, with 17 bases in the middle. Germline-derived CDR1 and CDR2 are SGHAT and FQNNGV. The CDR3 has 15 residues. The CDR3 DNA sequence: TGTGCCAGCAGCTTAGTTAGGTTGGGGAGGGGGGAGCAGTACTTC. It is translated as CASSLVRLGRGEQYF. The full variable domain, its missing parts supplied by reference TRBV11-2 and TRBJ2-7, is EAGVAQSPRYKIIEKRQSVAFWCNPISGHATLYWYQQILGQGPKLLIQFQNNGVVDDSQLPKDRFSAERLKGVDSTLKIQPAKLEDSAVYLCASSLVRLGRGEQYFGPGTRLTVT.

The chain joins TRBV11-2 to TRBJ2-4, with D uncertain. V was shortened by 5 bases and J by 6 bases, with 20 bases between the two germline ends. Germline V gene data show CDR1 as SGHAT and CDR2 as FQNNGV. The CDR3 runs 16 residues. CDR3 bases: TGTGCCAGCAGCAGTCGGACCGGCCCTTCGGGAAACATTCAGTACTTC. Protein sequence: CASSSRTGPSGNIQYF.

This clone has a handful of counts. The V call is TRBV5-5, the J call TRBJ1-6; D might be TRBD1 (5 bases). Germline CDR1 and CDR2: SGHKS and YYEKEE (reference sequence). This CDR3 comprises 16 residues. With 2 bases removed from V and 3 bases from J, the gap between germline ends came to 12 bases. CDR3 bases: TGTGCCAGCAGCTTTGGAGGGGCTTTCTATAATTCACCCCTCCACTTT. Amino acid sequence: CASSFGGAFYNSPLHF.